These 31 T cell receptor beta chains share one sample of origin, sequenced in a study of blood T cell repertoires in COVID-19. Clones were sequenced by immunoSEQ multiplex PCR, and TCRdb holds only the in-frame ones, with some missing. The repertoire holds about 260,000 clones, with about 89% as singletons. The sequencing sample was made of peripheral blood. The receptor source for this set is a man in his forties with active or convalescent COVID-19.

The gene calls are TRBV5-1 and TRBJ2-1; 7 positions agree with TRBD1. The germline V gene has CDR1 SGHRS and CDR2 YFSETQ. Germline trimming cut 3 bases from V and 4 bases from J; bases unmatched to any gene: 7. The CDR3 contains 15 residues. CDR3 sequence reads: CASSSPGQRYNEQFF. Here the CDR3 DNA reads TGCGCCAGCAGCTCACCGGGACAGCGTTACAATGAGCAGTTCTTC.

This clone has just one count. This chain connects TRBV11-2 to TRBJ1-2; possible D gene TRBD1, 6 bases. CDR1 is SGHAT, CDR2 FQNNGV, per germline. The CDR3 runs to 12 residues. Deletions cut 7 bases from V and 8 bases from J, with 14 bases between. As DNA, the CDR3 is TGTGCCAGCACCAACAGGGTCGGCGGCTACACCTTC. Its translation: CASTNRVGGYTF.

The chain links TRBV7-6 to TRBJ1-4, with 9 nucleotides matching TRBD1. The CDR3 is 16 amino acids. The V gene end was trimmed by 4 bases and the J gene end by 8 bases; junction bases not matched to a gene: 11. Germline V CDR1 and CDR2: SGHVS, FNYEAQ. The CDR3 bases are TGTGCCAGCAGCTCAAGGGCAAACAGGGGGCGCGAAAAACTGTTTTTT. It translates to CASSSRANRGREKLFF.

The rearrangement joins TRBV7-9 to TRBJ1-5; 9 bases match TRBD1. V lost 4 bases to trimming and J lost 6 bases; unmatched junction nucleotides: 4. The CDR3 length is 14 residues. The V gene's germline CDR1 is SEHNR and CDR2 FQNEAQ (reference sequence). The CDR3 region is CASSSQQGAQPQHF. For the CDR3, the DNA is TGTGCCAGCAGCTCCCAACAGGGGGCTCAGCCCCAGCATTTT.

This clone appeared a few times. J is TRBJ1-5 and V is TRBV19; D uncertain. Per the germline V gene, CDR1 is LNHDA and CDR2 is SQIVND (reference sequence). The V end was cut by 3 bases, the J end by 0 bases, with 9 bases between. The CDR3 is made up of 15 amino acids. The DNA for the CDR3 is TGTGCCAGTAGTATGGGAGGAAGTAGCAATCAGCCCCAGCATTTT. It is translated as CASSMGGSSNQPQHF.

The chain joins TRBV30 to TRBJ1-1; D is uncertain. The ends were cut back, 3 bases at V and 4 bases at J, with 18 bases in the middle. CDR1 is GTSNPN and CDR2 is SVGIG in the germline V gene (reference sequence). This CDR3 spans 15 amino acids. CDR3 nucleotide sequence: TGTGCCTGGAGCCCTCCCACTCCGAGTCGCACTGAAGCTTTCTTT. Amino acids: CAWSPPTPSRTEAFF.

The chain is built from TRBV30 and TRBJ2-2; tentative D call: TRBD2 (5 bases). The germline V and J ends were trimmed by 4 bases and 5 bases, with 17 bases remaining between them. The CDR3 spans 15 residues. Germline CDR1 and CDR2: GTSNPN and SVGIG (reference sequence). CDR3 residues: CAWTPTRTGTGELFF. The CDR3 nucleotides read TGTGCCTGGACTCCCACTCGGACTGGAACCGGGGAGCTGTTTTTT.

The chain employs TRBV27 and TRBJ1-5; D might be TRBD1 (6 bases). This CDR3 has 14 amino acids. V dropped 2 bases and J dropped 5 bases, with 10 bases sitting between them. Germline-derived CDR1 and CDR2 are MNHEY and SMNVEV (reference sequence). In DNA form, the CDR3 reads TGTGCCAGCAGTTTAAAGGGGGGGCATCAGCCCCAGCATTTT. Translation: CASSLKGGHQPQHF.

The chain links TRBV27 to TRBJ2-1; 9 positions agree with TRBD1. V trimming: 4 bases; J trimming: 8 bases; junction bases outside the gene matches: 9. Germline CDR1 is MNHEY and CDR2 is SMNVEV (reference sequence). This CDR3 spans 15 amino acids. The CDR3 DNA reads as TGTGCCAGCAGTTCCCGGGACAGGGATGGCTATGAGCAGTTCTTC. Translation: CASSSRDRDGYEQFF.

The V call is TRBV30, the J call TRBJ2-7; D remains ambiguous. There are 14 residues in the CDR3. Germline-derived CDR1 and CDR2 are GTSNPN and SVGIG (reference sequence). Trimming cost V 1 base and J 2 bases, with 12 bases left between them. In DNA form, the CDR3 reads TGTGCCTGGAGTGGGGCAGGCGATGCCTACGAGCAGTACTTC. Translated: CAWSGAGDAYEQYF.

CDR3 sequence reads: CASSQENKGYYGYTF. The CDR3 DNA reads as TGTGCCAGCAGCCAAGAAAACAAGGGGTACTATGGCTACACCTTC. The chain combines TRBV4-2 with TRBJ1-2; D might be TRBD1 (5 bases). Germline values: CDR1 LGHNA, CDR2 YNFKEQ. The CDR3 consists of 15 residues. Trimming cost V 0 bases and J 3 bases, with 11 bases left between them.

J is TRBJ1-1 and V is TRBV5-1; D is possibly TRBD1 (6 bases). The CDR3 sequence is 14 residues long. CDR1 and CDR2 (germline): SGHRS, YFSETQ. Trimming removed 7 bases at V and 0 bases at J, with 13 bases between. The CDR3 reads CASQGYSLNTEAFF. The CDR3 DNA reads TGCGCCAGCCAGGGGTACTCTCTGAACACTGAAGCTTTCTTT.

This rearrangement joins TRBV6-5 to TRBJ1-6, with 7 bases fitting TRBD1. This CDR3 contains 14 residues. Germline V gene data show CDR1 as MNHEY and CDR2 as SVGAGI. Germline trimming cut 2 bases from V and 11 bases from J; bases unmatched to any gene: 6. CDR3 coding DNA: TGTGCCAGCAGTTACGCCCCGGGACAGCCACCCCTCCACTTT. Translation gives CASSYAPGQPPLHF.

The J gene is TRBJ2-1, the V gene TRBV5-1; 9 bases fit TRBD2. Germline V gives CDR1 SGHRS, CDR2 YFSETQ. Trimming removed 7 bases from V and 3 bases from J; junction bases left unmatched: 11. This CDR3 is built from 16 residues. CDR3 residues: CASGGGVLSRYNEQFF. The CDR3 nucleotides read TGCGCCAGCGGCGGGGGGGTCCTCAGCCGCTACAATGAGCAGTTCTTC.

This clone appeared a single time. This chain joins TRBV5-1 and TRBJ2-1; the D is unclear. CDR3 length: 16 amino acids. The germline CDR1 and CDR2 sequences are SGHRS and YFSETQ. Between the trimmed V and J ends, which lost 0 bases and 0 bases, there was a span of 10 bases. CDR3 region: CASSLDTTSSYNEQFF. The DNA for the CDR3 is TGCGCCAGCAGCTTGGATACAACAAGCTCCTACAATGAGCAGTTCTTC.

The genes are TRBV5-1 and TRBJ2-2; a weak D match, TRBD1 (6 bases). The germline V gene has CDR1 SGHRS and CDR2 YFSETQ. V was trimmed by 6 bases and J by 1 base, leaving 10 bases between them. The CDR3 is 14 amino acids. CDR3 sequence (DNA): TGCGCCAGCACTCCGGGACAGAACACCGGGGAGCTGTTTTTT. It yields the protein CASTPGQNTGELFF.

The chain has TRBV28 and TRBJ1-4, with 7 bases fitting TRBD1. V trimming: 5 bases; J trimming: 4 bases; junction bases outside the gene matches: 13. This CDR3 contains 17 residues. In germline, CDR1 is MDHEN, CDR2 SYDVKM. The CDR3 is CASSPASRQGNNEKLFF. DNA of the CDR3: TGTGCCAGCAGTCCCGCCTCACGACAGGGAAATAATGAAAAACTGTTTTTT.

The chain uses TRBV6-5 and TRBJ2-3; 11 bases map to TRBD2. The CDR3 length is 15 residues. In germline, CDR1 is MNHEY, CDR2 SVGAGI. The ends lost 7 bases at V and 0 bases at J; junction bases unmatched: 3. The CDR3 nucleotides read TGTGCCAGCACCCCTAGCGGGAGGAGCACAGATACGCAGTATTTT. This encodes CASTPSGRSTDTQYF.

The gene calls are TRBV3-1 (or the pseudogene TRBV3-2) and TRBJ2-1; D possibly corresponds to TRBD1 (5 bases). The CDR3 covers 15 residues. Trimming removed 4 bases at V and 5 bases at J, with 15 bases between. Germline loops: CDR1 LGHDT, CDR2 YNNKEL (reference sequence). The CDR3 nucleotides are TGTGCCAGCAGCCTAGGGGTGGGGATACACAATGAGCAGTTCTTC. Residues: CASSLGVGIHNEQFF.

The V call is TRBV29-1, the J call TRBJ2-7; 11 nucleotides line up with TRBD2. Germline CDR1 is SQVTM and CDR2 is ANQGSEA. The length of the CDR3 is 14 residues. The V segment lost 5 bases and the J segment 0 bases; nucleotides outside the gene matches: 3. CDR3 amino acids: CSVPTSGSSYEQYF. CDR3 DNA sequence: TGCAGCGTTCCCACTAGCGGGAGCTCCTACGAGCAGTACTTC.

This clone was recorded a few times. The chain couples TRBV11-2 to TRBJ2-7; 7 bases map to TRBD2. J lost 6 bases, V lost 0 bases, and 17 bases had no gene match. This CDR3 has 18 amino acids. CDR1 is SGHAT and CDR2 is FQNNGV in the germline V gene. This CDR3 reads CASSLDFNRDYRPLEQYF. In nucleotides, the CDR3 is TGTGCCAGCAGCTTAGATTTTAACCGGGACTACCGCCCCCTCGAGCAGTACTTC. The variable domain in full, with the rest retrieved from reference TRBV11-2 and TRBJ2-7, is EAGVAQSPRYKIIEKRQSVAFWCNPISGHATLYWYQQILGQGPKLLIQFQNNGVVDDSQLPKDRFSAERLKGVDSTLKIQPAKLEDSAVYLCASSLDFNRDYRPLEQYFGPGTRLTVT.

J is TRBJ1-2 and V is TRBV9; maybe TRBD1 (6 bases). With 5 bases removed from V and 2 bases from J, the gap between germline ends came to 16 bases. Germline assignment: CDR1 SGDLS and CDR2 YYNGEE. This CDR3 is built from 15 residues. CDR3 protein: CASSQGQGRNYGYTF. Here the CDR3 DNA reads TGTGCCAGCAGTCAAGGGCAGGGGAGAAACTATGGCTACACCTTC. The full variable domain, in which reference TRBV9 and TRBJ1-2 provide the parts outside the CDR3, is DSGVTQTPKHLITATGQRVTLRCSPRSGDLSVYWYQQSLDQGLQFLIQYYNGEERAKGNILERFSAQQFPDLHSELNLSSLELGDSALYFCASSQGQGRNYGYTFGSGTRLTVV.

V and J are TRBV13 and TRBJ2-2; 16 nucleotides match TRBD2. Germline assignment: CDR1 PRHDT and CDR2 FYEKMQ (reference sequence). This CDR3 has 20 residues. V was clipped by 5 bases and J by 3 bases; unmatched bases: 12. This CDR3 reads CASSTTGTSGRAAYTGELFF. In DNA, the CDR3 is TGTGCCAGCAGCACCACCGGGACTAGCGGGAGGGCCGCCTACACCGGGGAGCTGTTTTTT.

This clone was seen once. This chain links TRBV18 with TRBJ1-2; a possible D gene is TRBD1 (5 bases). CDR1 and CDR2 (germline): KGHSH, LQKENI. The CDR3 consists of 15 residues. The V gene lost 5 bases and the J gene lost 13 bases, with 26 bases spanning the gap. Here the CDR3 reads CASSSDVPDSPLSTF. The CDR3 coding sequence is TGTGCCAGCTCATCTGACGTACCCGACAGCCCTTTGAGCACCTTC.

In its sample, this clone was seen once. V usage is TRBV5-1 and J usage is TRBJ1-1; no clear D gene. Germline V gives CDR1 SGHRS, CDR2 YFSETQ. V lost 4 bases and J lost 3, with 13 bases in between. The CDR3 is made up of 14 amino acids. CDR3 nucleotide sequence: TGCGCCAGCAGCCGGACGGGGATAGACACTGAAGCTTTCTTT. It is translated as CASSRTGIDTEAFF.

The chain is built from TRBV6-5 and TRBJ2-1; 8 bases fit TRBD2. CDR1 is MNHEY, CDR2 SVGAGI, per germline. This CDR3 spans 16 amino acids. The junction had 6 bases not matched to a gene; V was cut back by 0 bases and J by 5 bases. Written as DNA, the CDR3 is TGTGCCAGCAGTTACTCGATAGCCGGGGGGGACAATGAGCAGTTCTTC. This translates into CASSYSIAGGDNEQFF.

Only a few counts were recorded for this clone. The chain is built from TRBV7-9 and TRBJ2-2; 10 bases agree with TRBD2. CDR3 length: 15 amino acids. Germline V gene data show CDR1 as SEHNR and CDR2 as FQNEAQ (reference sequence). The V and J ends lost 5 bases and 6 bases, in that order; junction bases with no gene match: 6. CDR3 residues: CASSRTSGIAGELFF. CDR3 sequence (DNA): TGTGCCAGCAGCCGAACTAGCGGGATTGCCGGGGAGCTGTTTTTT.

This clone showed up just once. Written as DNA, the CDR3 is TGTGCCAGCAGTTACCCAGGGGGGACAGGGCACTTT. As protein: CASSYPGGTGHF. This chain uses TRBV6-6 with TRBJ1-6, with TRBD1 identical over 9 bases. V gave up 2 bases and J gave up 19 bases; unmatched junction bases: 6. The CDR3 length is 12 residues. Germline-derived CDR1 and CDR2 are MNHNY and SVGAGI (reference sequence).

Points on this clone: At one end, the junction sequence differs from germline, possibly due to a read error. This chain links TRBV28 with TRBJ1-4, with a tentative D call TRBD1 (5 bases). Germline values: CDR1 MDHEN, CDR2 SYDVKM. CDR3 length: 11 amino acids. This chain's CDR3 is CASSSRTFPRF. DNA for the CDR3: TGTGCCAGCAGTTCGAGGACATTCCCGAGATTT.

The chain combines TRBV10-3 with TRBJ1-1, with TRBD1 matching 7 bases. V dropped 8 bases and J dropped 0; count of bases not matched to a gene: 12. The germline V gene has CDR1 ENHRY and CDR2 SYGVKD. The CDR3 has 16 residues. The DNA of the CDR3 is TGTGCCATCGTCGCATGGACGACAGGGATGAACACTGAAGCTTTCTTT. As protein: CAIVAWTTGMNTEAFF.

The CDR3 sequence: CASTPGQGVSFF. The CDR3 DNA reads TGTGCCAGCACCCCGGGACAGGGGGTCTCATTCTTT. J is TRBJ1-1 and V is TRBV5-5, with 11 nucleotides matching TRBD1. The germline V gene has CDR1 SGHKS and CDR2 YYEKEE (reference sequence). J was trimmed by 14 bases and V by 6 bases; bases with no gene match: 9. The CDR3 contains 12 residues.